This TCR beta chain is drawn from a study of blood T cell repertoires in COVID-19. On the study more broadly: COVID-19 samples, acute and convalescent, were from the United States, Italy and Spain.

V was pared by 0 bases and J by 5 bases, with 10 bases of the junction left unmatched. Germline CDR1 reads SGHRS; CDR2 reads YFSETQ. The CDR3 extends over 17 amino acids. Per the authors' pipeline: Reference gene primer amplification gave estimated nucleated cell counts. Data came from immunoSEQ multiplex PCR; TCRdb stores just in-frame clones and leaves some out. V, J and clone size are those of that table, while D and trimming were read from the DNA. The sample lists 250,000 or so clones; around 86% were seen once. The rearrangement uses TRBV5-1 and TRBJ2-2; 7 bases are a match to TRBD1. The TCR sequence derives from a man aged 35-49 years with active or convalescent COVID-19. Sample: peripheral blood. The DNA of the CDR3 is TGCGCCAGCAGCTTGGTACGACAGGGCCGAGGTACCGGGGAGCTGTTTTTT. As protein: CASSLVRQGRGTGELFF.